Following are 9 T cell receptor beta chains from one sample sequenced in a study of regulatory T cells in long-lasting Graves disease. Time point reported: persistent/refractory GD, antithyroid drugs over 5 years with positive TRAb. Extracted PBMC RNA gave rise to the TCR library. For TCR beta, libraries came from iRepertoire HTBI primers and Arm-PCR of CDR3 regions. MiXCR, run by TCRdb on the multiplex PCR reads, gives a single entry per CDR3 protein. The table records 600,000 to 850,000 distinct CDR3 sequences, around 30% of them present only once. The sample in question was peripheral blood mononuclear cells (PBMCs), obtained when the disease was refractory, from a patient treated with antithyroid drugs. These receptors were taken from a female donor with Graves disease.

This clonotype was counted ten times or more. V and J are TRBV20-1 and TRBJ2-7, with D perhaps matching TRBD2 (5 bases). Trimming left V 3 bases short and J 0 bases short, with 12 bases between. In germline, CDR1 is DFQATT, CDR2 SNEGSKA (reference sequence). The CDR3 spans 14 residues. The CDR3 reads CSASGSATSYEQYF. CDR3 nucleotide sequence: TGCAGTGCTAGCGGTAGCGCAACCTCCTACGAGCAGTACTTC.

The gene calls are TRBV6-1 and TRBJ1-1; D might be TRBD1 (5 bases). The CDR3 is 14 amino acids. The V and J ends lost 4 bases and 6 bases respectively, with 15 bases between them. CDR1 is MNHNS and CDR2 is SASEGT in the germline V gene. The CDR3 protein is CASSALQGGAEAFF. DNA of the CDR3: TGTGCCAGCAGTGCCTTGCAGGGAGGGGCTGAAGCTTTCTTT.

Points on this clonotype: At one of its ends the junction is not consistent with the germline gene, which may arise from a read error. The chain has TRBV18 and TRBJ2-5; 12 bases align to TRBD2. This CDR3 has 15 residues. Germline-derived CDR1 and CDR2 are KGHSH and LQKENI. The CDR3 is CASSPQLAGGETQYF. CDR3 coding DNA: TGTGCCAGCTCGCCACAACTAGCGGGAGGAGAGACCCAGTACTTC.

This clonotype has only a few counts. CDR3 protein: CASSHFGGGHELNNSPLHF. CDR3 nucleotides: TGTGCCAGCAGTCACTTTGGGGGGGGACATGAATTGAATAATTCACCCCTCCACTTT. This chain connects TRBV6-2 or TRBV6-3 to TRBJ1-6, with D maybe TRBD1 (6 bases). Trimming shortened V by 5 bases and J by 5 bases, and 25 bases separated the two germline ends. CDR3 size: 19 residues. The V gene's germline CDR1 is MNHEY and CDR2 SVGEGT.

This clonotype was observed many times. This sequence joins TRBV28 and TRBJ1-5, with D maybe TRBD1 (5 bases). Trimming cost V 6 bases and J 0 bases, with 18 bases left between them. Looked up from germline, CDR1 is MDHEN and CDR2 is SYDVKM. CDR3 size: 17 residues. CDR3 in DNA: TGTGCCAGCAGCCTTCGAGGGGCAGCGCATAGCAATCAGCCCCAGCATTTT. Translated, it gives CASSLRGAAHSNQPQHF.

This clonotype was detected ten times or more. Here the CDR3 DNA reads TGTGCCAGCAGTTTAGTGACGGGGCCGTTGGACACTGAAGCTTTCTTT. It is translated as CASSLVTGPLDTEAFF. The rearrangement uses TRBV28 and TRBJ1-1; weak D call: TRBD1 (5 bases). Germline CDR1 reads MDHEN; CDR2 reads SYDVKM. CDR3 size: 16 residues. The V end was cut by 2 bases, the J end by 3 bases, with 16 bases between.

This clonotype was seen a few times. The chain has TRBV3-1 and TRBJ1-5, with D unresolved. V shed 1 base and J shed 5 bases, with 6 bases lying between them. The CDR3 has 13 residues. Germline V gene data show CDR1 as LGHDT and CDR2 as YNNKEL (reference sequence). The CDR3 DNA reads TGTGCCAGCAGCCAAGCAGTCCATCAGCCCCAGCATTTT. Amino acid sequence: CASSQAVHQPQHF.

The V gene is TRBV7-6, the J gene TRBJ1-1, with 7 bases fitting TRBD1. J gave up 4 bases and V 5 bases, and 7 bases lay outside the gene matches. The CDR3 has 14 residues. CDR1 is SGHVS, CDR2 FNYEAQ, per germline. As DNA, the CDR3 is TGTGCCAGCAGCCAGACAGGGATGATCACTGAAGCTTTCTTT. This encodes CASSQTGMITEAFF.

The chain has TRBV19 and TRBJ1-1, with 8 bases aligning to TRBD1. The CDR3 loop spans 16 amino acids. With V trimmed by 1 base and J by 0 bases, 4 bases remained unmatched. The germline V gene has CDR1 LNHDA and CDR2 SQIVND (reference sequence). The CDR3 loop reads CASSIGGQGVNTEAFF. The CDR3 DNA is TGTGCCAGTAGTATAGGTGGACAGGGTGTGAACACTGAAGCTTTCTTT.